This TCR beta chain was observed in a study of OX40 agonist ivuxolimab in advanced cancers. Looking at the study overall: The drug used for patients, ivuxolimab, was an agonistic anti-OX40 (CD134) antibody. Anti-PD-1, anti-PD-L1 or anti-CTLA-4 therapy given earlier was allowed, and 40% had some. There were three patients with partial responses, one having hepatocellular carcinoma and two cutaneous melanoma.

This clone was recorded once. Its target is unknown. Data came from immunoSEQ multiplex PCR; TCRdb stores just in-frame clones and leaves some out. This sample has about 120,000 clones, with approximately 90% found just once. Findings of the study overall: CD8+ T cells (on average) carried more expanded clones than CD4+ T cells.

V was trimmed by 5 bases and J by 1 base, leaving 11 bases between them. There are 14 residues in the CDR3. Germline V lookup: CDR1 SGHTA, CDR2 FQGNSA. This material consisted of CD4+ or CD8+ T cells sorted from blood, taken in a trial of the OX40 agonist ivuxolimab. The chain joins TRBV7-2 to TRBJ1-1; no definite D call. The clonotype comes from an adult with an advanced solid tumor such as melanoma, head and neck, liver or kidney cancer. In DNA form, the CDR3 reads TGTGCCAGCAGCCCCCAGACGGCGAACACTGAAGCTTTCTTT. This gives the protein CASSPQTANTEAFF.